This T cell receptor (beta chain) is drawn from a study of OX40 agonist ivuxolimab in advanced cancers. Germline CDR1 and CDR2: SGHAT and FQNNGV. V was pared by 5 bases and J by 1 base, with 11 bases between. The CDR3 spans 14 residues. Data came from immunoSEQ multiplex PCR; TCRdb stores just in-frame clones and leaves some out. The table shows over 55,000 clones, with 91% occurring only once. This TCR was recovered from an adult with an advanced solid tumor such as melanoma, head and neck, liver or kidney cancer. The V gene is TRBV11-2, the J gene TRBJ2-5; D gene uncertain. The sample in question was CD4+ or CD8+ T cells sorted from blood, obtained in a trial of the OX40 agonist ivuxolimab. The CDR3 loop is CASSTRPLQETQYF. The CDR3 nucleotides are TGTGCCAGCAGCACGAGGCCCCTCCAAGAGACCCAGTACTTC.